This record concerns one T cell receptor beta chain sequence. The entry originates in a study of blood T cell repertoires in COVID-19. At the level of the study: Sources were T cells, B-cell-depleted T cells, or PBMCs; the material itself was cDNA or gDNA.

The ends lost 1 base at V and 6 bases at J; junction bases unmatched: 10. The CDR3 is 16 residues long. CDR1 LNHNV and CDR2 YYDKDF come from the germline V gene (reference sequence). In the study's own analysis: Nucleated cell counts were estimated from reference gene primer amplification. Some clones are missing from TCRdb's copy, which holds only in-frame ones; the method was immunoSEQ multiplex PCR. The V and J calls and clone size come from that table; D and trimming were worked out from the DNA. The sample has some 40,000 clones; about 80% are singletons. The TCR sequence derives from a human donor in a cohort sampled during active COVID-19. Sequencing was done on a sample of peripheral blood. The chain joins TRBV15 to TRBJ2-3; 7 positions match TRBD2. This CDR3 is CATSRGTGRGVDTQYF. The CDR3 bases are TGTGCCACCAGCAGAGGGACTGGCCGGGGGGTTGATACGCAGTATTTT.